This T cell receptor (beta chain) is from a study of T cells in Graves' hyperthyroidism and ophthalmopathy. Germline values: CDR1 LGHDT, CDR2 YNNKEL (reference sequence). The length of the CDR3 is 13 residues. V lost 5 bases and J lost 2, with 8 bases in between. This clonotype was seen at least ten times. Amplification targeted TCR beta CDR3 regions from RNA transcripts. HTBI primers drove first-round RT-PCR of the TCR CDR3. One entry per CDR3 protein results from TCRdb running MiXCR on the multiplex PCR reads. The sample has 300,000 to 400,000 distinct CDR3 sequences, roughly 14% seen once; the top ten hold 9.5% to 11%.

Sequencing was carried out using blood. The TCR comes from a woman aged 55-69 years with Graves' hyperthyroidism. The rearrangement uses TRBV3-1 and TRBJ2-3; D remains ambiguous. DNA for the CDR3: TGTGCCAGCAGCTACACGAACACAGATACGCAGTATTTT. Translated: CASSYTNTDTQYF.